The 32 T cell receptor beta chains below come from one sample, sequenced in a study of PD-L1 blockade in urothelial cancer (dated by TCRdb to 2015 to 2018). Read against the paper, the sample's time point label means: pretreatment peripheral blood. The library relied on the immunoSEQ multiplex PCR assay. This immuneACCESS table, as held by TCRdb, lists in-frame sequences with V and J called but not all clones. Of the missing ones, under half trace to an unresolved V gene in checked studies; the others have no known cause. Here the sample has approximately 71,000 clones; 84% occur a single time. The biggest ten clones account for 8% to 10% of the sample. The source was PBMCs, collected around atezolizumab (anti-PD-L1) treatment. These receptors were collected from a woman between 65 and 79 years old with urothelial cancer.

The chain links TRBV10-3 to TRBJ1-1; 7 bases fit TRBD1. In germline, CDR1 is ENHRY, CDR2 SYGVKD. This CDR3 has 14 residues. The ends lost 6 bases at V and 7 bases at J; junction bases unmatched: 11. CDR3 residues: CAISLTGKGGEAFF. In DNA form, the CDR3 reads TGTGCCATCAGCCTGACAGGGAAAGGAGGTGAAGCTTTCTTT.

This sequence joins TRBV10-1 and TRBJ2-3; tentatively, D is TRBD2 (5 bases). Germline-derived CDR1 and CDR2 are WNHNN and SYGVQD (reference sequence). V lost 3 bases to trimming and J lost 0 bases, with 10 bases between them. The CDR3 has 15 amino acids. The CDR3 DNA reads TGCGCCAGCAGTGAAAGGGAGACTAGCACAGATACGCAGTATTTT. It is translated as CASSERETSTDTQYF.

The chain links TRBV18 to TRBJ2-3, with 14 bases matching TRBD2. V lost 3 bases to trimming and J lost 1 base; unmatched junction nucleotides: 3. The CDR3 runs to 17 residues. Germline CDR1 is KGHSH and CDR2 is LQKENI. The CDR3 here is CASSPKTSGGGTDTQYF. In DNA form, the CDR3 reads TGTGCCAGCTCACCGAAGACTAGCGGGGGGGGCACAGATACGCAGTATTTT.

This chain's CDR3 is CASSLGTGGQPQHF. Written as DNA, the CDR3 is TGTGCCAGCAGTTTAGGGACAGGGGGTCAGCCCCAGCATTTT. The chain employs TRBV28 and TRBJ1-5; 11 nucleotides align to TRBD1. Germline CDR1 is MDHEN and CDR2 is SYDVKM. J gave up 6 bases and V 2 bases, and 0 bases lay outside the gene matches. This CDR3 is built from 14 residues.

The CDR3: CASRRGFLYEQYF. The CDR3 coding sequence is TGTGCCAGCAGACGAGGGTTCCTCTACGAGCAGTACTTC. The rearrangement joins TRBV28 to TRBJ2-7, with D possibly TRBD2 on 5 matching bases. Germline V gene lookup returns CDR1 MDHEN and CDR2 SYDVKM. Trimming cost V 6 bases and J 3 bases, with 12 bases left between them. The CDR3 contains 13 residues. The full variable domain, in which reference TRBV28 and TRBJ2-7 provide the parts outside the CDR3, is DVKVTQSSRYLVKRTGEKVFLECVQDMDHENMFWYRQDPGLGLRLIYFSYDVKMKEKGDIPEGYSVSREKKERFSLILESASTNQTSMYLCASRRGFLYEQYFGPGTRLTVT.

The CDR3 coding sequence is TGCGCCAGCAGTGAGTCGAGTAGCGGGAGCCACGAGCAGTACTTC. This translates into CASSESSSGSHEQYF. The chain combines TRBV10-1 with TRBJ2-7, with 9 bases fitting TRBD2. The CDR3 is 15 amino acids. V was pared by 0 bases and J by 5 bases, with 5 bases of the junction left unmatched. The germline V gene has CDR1 WNHNN and CDR2 SYGVQD (reference sequence).

The CDR3 DNA sequence: TGTGCCATCAGTGTGGGGACTAGCACCGACACCGGGGAGCTGTTTTTT. It is translated as CAISVGTSTDTGELFF. The chain couples TRBV10-3 to TRBJ2-2; 9 bases agree with TRBD2. The CDR3 extends over 16 amino acids. From germline, CDR1 is ENHRY and CDR2 SYGVKD. The trim removed 4 bases at V and 3 bases at J, leaving 6 bases unmatched.

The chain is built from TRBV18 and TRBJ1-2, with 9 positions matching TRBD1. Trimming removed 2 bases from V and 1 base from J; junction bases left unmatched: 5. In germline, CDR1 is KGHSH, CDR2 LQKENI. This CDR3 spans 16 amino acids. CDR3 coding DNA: TGTGCCAGCTCACCAGAGGGACAGGGCCTTAACTATGGCTACACCTTC. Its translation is CASSPEGQGLNYGYTF.

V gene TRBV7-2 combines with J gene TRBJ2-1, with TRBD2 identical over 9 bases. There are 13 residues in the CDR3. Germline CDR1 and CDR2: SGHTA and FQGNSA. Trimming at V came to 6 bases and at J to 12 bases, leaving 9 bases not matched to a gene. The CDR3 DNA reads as TGTGCCAGCAGGCCAAGTCTAGCGGGGATGCAGTTCTTC. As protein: CASRPSLAGMQFF.

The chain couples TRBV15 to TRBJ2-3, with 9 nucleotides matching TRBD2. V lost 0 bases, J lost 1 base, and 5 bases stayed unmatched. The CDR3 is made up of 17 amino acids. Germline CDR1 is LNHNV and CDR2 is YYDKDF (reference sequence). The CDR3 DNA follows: TGTGCCACCAGCAGAGACCTACCTAGCGGGGGCACAGATACGCAGTATTTT. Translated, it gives CATSRDLPSGGTDTQYF.

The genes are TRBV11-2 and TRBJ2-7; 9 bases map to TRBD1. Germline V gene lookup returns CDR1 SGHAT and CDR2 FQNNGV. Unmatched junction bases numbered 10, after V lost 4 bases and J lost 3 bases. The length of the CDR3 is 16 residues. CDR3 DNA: TGTGCCAGCAGCTACCGCCGGGACAGGGTTCTCTACGAGCAGTACTTC. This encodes CASSYRRDRVLYEQYF.

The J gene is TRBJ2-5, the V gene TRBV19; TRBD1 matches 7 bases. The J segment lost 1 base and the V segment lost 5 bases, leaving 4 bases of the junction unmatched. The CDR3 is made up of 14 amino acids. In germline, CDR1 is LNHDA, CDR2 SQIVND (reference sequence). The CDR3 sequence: CASSRDRAQETQYF. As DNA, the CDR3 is TGTGCCAGTAGTCGCGACAGGGCCCAAGAGACCCAGTACTTC.

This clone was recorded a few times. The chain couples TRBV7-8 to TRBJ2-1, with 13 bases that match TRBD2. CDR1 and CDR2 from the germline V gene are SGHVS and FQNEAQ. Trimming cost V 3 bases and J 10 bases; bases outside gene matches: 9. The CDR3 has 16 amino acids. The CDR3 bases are TGTGCCAGCAGCTTCGGACTAGCGGGAGTACCGCACGAGCAGTTCTTC. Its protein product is CASSFGLAGVPHEQFF.

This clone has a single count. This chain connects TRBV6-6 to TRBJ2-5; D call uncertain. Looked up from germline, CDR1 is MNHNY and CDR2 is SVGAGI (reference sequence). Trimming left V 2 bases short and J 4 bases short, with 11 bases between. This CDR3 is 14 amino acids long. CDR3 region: CASSYTVSRETQYF. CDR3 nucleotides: TGTGCCAGCAGTTACACAGTCAGTCGAGAGACCCAGTACTTC.

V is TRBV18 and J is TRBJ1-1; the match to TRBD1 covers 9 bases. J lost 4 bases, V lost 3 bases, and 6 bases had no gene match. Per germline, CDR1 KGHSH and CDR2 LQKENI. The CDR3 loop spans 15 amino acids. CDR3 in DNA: TGTGCCAGCTCACCTGGACAGGGGTCGGGCACTGAAGCTTTCTTT. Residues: CASSPGQGSGTEAFF. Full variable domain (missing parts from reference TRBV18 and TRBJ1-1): NAGVMQNPRHLVRRRGQEARLRCSPMKGHSHVYWYRQLPEEGLKFMVYLQKENIIDESGMPKERFSAEFPKEGPSILRIQQVVRGDSAAYFCASSPGQGSGTEAFFGQGTRLTVV.

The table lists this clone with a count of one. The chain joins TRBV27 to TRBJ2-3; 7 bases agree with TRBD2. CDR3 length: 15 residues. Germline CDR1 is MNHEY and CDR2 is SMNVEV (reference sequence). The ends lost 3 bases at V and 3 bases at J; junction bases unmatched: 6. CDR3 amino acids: CASSFGAGATDTQYF. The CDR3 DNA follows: TGTGCCAGCAGTTTCGGGGCGGGAGCAACAGATACGCAGTATTTT.

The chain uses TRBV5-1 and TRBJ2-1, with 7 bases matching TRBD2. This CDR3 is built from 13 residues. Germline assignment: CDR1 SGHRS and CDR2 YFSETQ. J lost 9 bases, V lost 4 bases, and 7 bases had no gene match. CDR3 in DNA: TGCGCCAGCAGCCCTATACTAGCGCCTGAGCAGTTCTTC. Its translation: CASSPILAPEQFF.

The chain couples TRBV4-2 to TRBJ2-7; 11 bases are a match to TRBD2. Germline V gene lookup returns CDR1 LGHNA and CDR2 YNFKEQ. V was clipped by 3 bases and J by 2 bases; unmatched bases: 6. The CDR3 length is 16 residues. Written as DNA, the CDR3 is TGTGCCAGCAGCCATTCTCTAGCGGGGGGTCCCTACGAGCAGTACTTC. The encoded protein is CASSHSLAGGPYEQYF.

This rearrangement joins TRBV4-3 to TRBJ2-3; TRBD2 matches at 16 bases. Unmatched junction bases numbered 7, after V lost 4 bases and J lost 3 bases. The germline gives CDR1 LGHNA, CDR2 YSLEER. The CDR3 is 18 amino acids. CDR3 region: CASSLGTSGGAWTDTQYF. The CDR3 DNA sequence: TGCGCCAGCAGCCTTGGGACTAGCGGGGGGGCATGGACAGATACGCAGTATTTT.

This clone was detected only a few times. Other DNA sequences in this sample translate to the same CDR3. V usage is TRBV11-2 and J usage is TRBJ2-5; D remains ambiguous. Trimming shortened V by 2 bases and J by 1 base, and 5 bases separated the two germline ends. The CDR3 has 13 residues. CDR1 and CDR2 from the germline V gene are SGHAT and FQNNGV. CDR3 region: CASSLNRQETQYF. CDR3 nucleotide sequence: TGTGCCAGCAGCTTAAATCGCCAAGAGACCCAGTACTTC.

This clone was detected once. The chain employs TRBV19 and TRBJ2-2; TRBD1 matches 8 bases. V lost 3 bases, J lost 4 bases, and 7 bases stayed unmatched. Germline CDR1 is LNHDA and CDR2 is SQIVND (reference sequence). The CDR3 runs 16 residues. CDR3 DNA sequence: TGTGCCAGTAGTATTGACAGGGGCGTTGGCACCGGGGAGCTGTTTTTT. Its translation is CASSIDRGVGTGELFF.

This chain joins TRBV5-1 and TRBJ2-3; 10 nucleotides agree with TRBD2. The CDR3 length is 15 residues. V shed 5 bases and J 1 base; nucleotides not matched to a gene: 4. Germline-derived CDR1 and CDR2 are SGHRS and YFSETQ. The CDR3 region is CASRYGTSGTDTQYF. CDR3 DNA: TGCGCCAGCAGATACGGGACTAGCGGCACAGATACGCAGTATTTT.

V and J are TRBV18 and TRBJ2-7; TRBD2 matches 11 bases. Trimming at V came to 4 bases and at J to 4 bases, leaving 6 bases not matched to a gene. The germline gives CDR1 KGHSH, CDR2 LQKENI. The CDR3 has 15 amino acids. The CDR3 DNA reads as TGTGCCAGCTCACTCTGGGCTAGCGGGGGGTACGAGCAGTACTTC. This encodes CASSLWASGGYEQYF.

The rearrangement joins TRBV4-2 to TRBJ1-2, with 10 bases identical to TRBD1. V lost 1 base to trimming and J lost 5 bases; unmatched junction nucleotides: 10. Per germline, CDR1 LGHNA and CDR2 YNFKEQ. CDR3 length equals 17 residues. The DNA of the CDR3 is TGTGCCAGCAGCCAAGCTGTGCTCCGGGACAGGGGATATGGCTACACCTTC. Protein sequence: CASSQAVLRDRGYGYTF.

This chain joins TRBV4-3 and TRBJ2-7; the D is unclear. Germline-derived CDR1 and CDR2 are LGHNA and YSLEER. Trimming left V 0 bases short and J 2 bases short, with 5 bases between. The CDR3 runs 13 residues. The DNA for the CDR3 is TGCGCCAGCAGCCAAGATGGCCCCTACGAGCAGTACTTC. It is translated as CASSQDGPYEQYF.

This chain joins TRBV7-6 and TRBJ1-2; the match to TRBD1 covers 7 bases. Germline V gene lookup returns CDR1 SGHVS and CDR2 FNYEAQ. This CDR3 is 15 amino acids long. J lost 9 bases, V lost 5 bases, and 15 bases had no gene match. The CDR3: CASSPYFPGQSSYTF. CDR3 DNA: TGTGCCAGCAGCCCGTACTTTCCGGGACAGTCAAGCTACACCTTC.

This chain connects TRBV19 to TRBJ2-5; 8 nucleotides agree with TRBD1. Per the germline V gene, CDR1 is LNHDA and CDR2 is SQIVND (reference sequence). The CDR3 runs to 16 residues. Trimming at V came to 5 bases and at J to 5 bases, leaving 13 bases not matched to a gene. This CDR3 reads CASSPNNGQGWETQYF. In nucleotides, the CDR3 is TGTGCCAGTAGTCCAAATAATGGACAGGGCTGGGAGACCCAGTACTTC.

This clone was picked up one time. Here the CDR3 reads CASSPGQGTYYGYTF. CDR3 sequence (DNA): TGCGCCAGCAGCCCTGGACAGGGGACATACTATGGCTACACCTTC. The rearrangement uses TRBV4-1 and TRBJ1-2; TRBD1 matches 9 bases. The germline V gene encodes CDR1 MGHRA and CDR2 YSYEKL. The CDR3 covers 15 residues. The V segment lost 4 bases and the J segment 3 bases; nucleotides outside the gene matches: 6.

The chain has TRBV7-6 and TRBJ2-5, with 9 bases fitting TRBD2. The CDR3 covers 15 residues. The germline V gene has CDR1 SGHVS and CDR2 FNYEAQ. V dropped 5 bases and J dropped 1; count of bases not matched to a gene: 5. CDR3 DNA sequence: TGTGCCAGCAGCATCGGGACTAGCAGCCAAGAGACCCAGTACTTC. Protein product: CASSIGTSSQETQYF.

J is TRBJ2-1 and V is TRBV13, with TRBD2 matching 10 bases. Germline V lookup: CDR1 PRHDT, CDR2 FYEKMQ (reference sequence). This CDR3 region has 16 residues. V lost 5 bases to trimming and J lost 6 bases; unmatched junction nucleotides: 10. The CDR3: CASSPSELAGVNEQFF. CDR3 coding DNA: TGTGCCAGCAGCCCCTCTGAGCTAGCGGGAGTCAATGAGCAGTTCTTC.

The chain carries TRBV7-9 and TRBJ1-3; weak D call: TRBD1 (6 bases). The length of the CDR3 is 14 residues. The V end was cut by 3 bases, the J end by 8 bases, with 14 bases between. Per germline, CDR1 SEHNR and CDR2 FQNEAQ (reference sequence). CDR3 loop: CASSFRQVEDTIYF. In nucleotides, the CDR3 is TGTGCCAGCAGCTTTCGACAGGTTGAGGACACCATATATTTT. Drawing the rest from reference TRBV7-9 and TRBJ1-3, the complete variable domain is DTGVSQNPRHKITKRGQNVTFRCDPISEHNRLYWYRQTLGQGPEFLTYFQNEAQLEKSRLLSDRFSAERPKGSFSTLEIQRTEQGDSAMYLCASSFRQVEDTIYFGEGSWLTVV.

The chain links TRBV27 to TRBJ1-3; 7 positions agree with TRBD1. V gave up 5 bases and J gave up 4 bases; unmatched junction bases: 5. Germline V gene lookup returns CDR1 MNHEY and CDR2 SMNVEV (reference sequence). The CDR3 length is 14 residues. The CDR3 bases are TGTGCCAGCAGTCCGCGACAGGGCGGAAACACCATATATTTT. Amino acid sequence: CASSPRQGGNTIYF.